Below are 25 T cell receptor beta chains sequenced from a single sample in a study of control samples from healthy donors and cancer patients. Clones were sequenced by immunoSEQ multiplex PCR, and TCRdb holds only the in-frame ones, with some missing. This sample has 90,000 to 150,000 clones, with roughly nine tenths found just once. The sequencing sample was made of blood. These receptors came from a man aged 45 to 65 in good health.

J is TRBJ2-2 and V is TRBV20-1, with D perhaps TRBD2 (5 bases). Germline V gives CDR1 DFQATT, CDR2 SNEGSKA (reference sequence). This CDR3 has 18 amino acids. The germline V and J ends were trimmed by 3 bases and 0 bases, with 20 bases remaining between them. The CDR3 DNA is TGCAGTGCTAGTCGGAGGCCAGGAGTGTTCGCGAACACCGGGGAGCTGTTTTTT. This codes for CSASRRPGVFANTGELFF.

CDR3 sequence: CASSGTGTSGTGELFF. The CDR3 nucleotides are TGTGCCAGTTCCGGGACAGGGACCTCGGGCACCGGGGAGCTGTTTTTT. The chain combines TRBV19 with TRBJ2-2, with 9 bases aligning to TRBD1. V lost 8 bases and J lost 4; bases outside the gene matches: 11. CDR3 size: 16 residues. The germline V gene has CDR1 LNHDA and CDR2 SQIVND (reference sequence).

The J gene is TRBJ1-1, the V gene TRBV6-5; 9 bases line up with TRBD1. The CDR3 has 15 residues. J gave up 5 bases and V 4 bases, and 8 bases lay outside the gene matches. The germline CDR1 and CDR2 sequences are MNHEY and SVGAGI. The DNA for the CDR3 is TGTGCCAGCAGTTCAAGCGGACAGGGGTTGACTGAAGCTTTCTTT. This gives the protein CASSSSGQGLTEAFF.

The V and J genes are TRBV2 and TRBJ1-1, with a weak D call TRBD1 (6 bases). V was pared by 2 bases and J by 7 bases, with 14 bases between. The V gene's germline CDR1 is SNHLY and CDR2 FYNNEI. The CDR3 totals 14 residues. The CDR3 nucleotides read TGTGCCAGCAGTGAAACTCGACAGGAAGTTGAAGCTTTCTTT. As protein: CASSETRQEVEAFF.

The rearrangement joins TRBV2 to TRBJ2-5, with a tentative D call TRBD1 (6 bases). The length of the CDR3 is 13 residues. Germline CDR1 SNHLY, CDR2 FYNNEI. Trimming took off 6 bases at V and 2 bases at J, with 10 bases between the two ends. The CDR3 loop is CASSPGQQETQYF. The DNA for the CDR3 is TGTGCCAGCAGCCCTGGACAGCAAGAGACCCAGTACTTC.

The chain recombines TRBV12-5 with TRBJ2-5, with D possibly being TRBD2 (6 bases). Germline V gene data show CDR1 as LGHNT and CDR2 as FRNRAP. V lost 1 base to trimming and J lost 1 base, with 13 bases between them. This CDR3 has 16 residues. CDR3 sequence reads: CASGLGTGTFQETQYF. CDR3 nucleotide sequence: TGTGCTAGTGGTTTGGGAACCGGGACTTTCCAAGAGACCCAGTACTTC.

The rearrangement joins TRBV24-1 to TRBJ2-7; 7 bases are a match to TRBD2. The CDR3 contains 16 residues. The V and J ends lost 1 base and 5 bases, in that order; junction bases with no gene match: 10. Germline CDR1 is KGHDR and CDR2 is SFDVKD. DNA for the CDR3: TGTGCCACCAGTGATTTATCCTGGGGAGGGAAGAACGAGCAGTACTTC. Amino acid sequence: CATSDLSWGGKNEQYF.

The CDR3 protein is CASSTGQGVYEQYF. CDR3 nucleotide sequence: TGTGCCAGCAGCACAGGACAGGGAGTTTACGAGCAGTACTTC. This rearrangement joins TRBV5-6 to TRBJ2-7, with 8 bases that match TRBD1. V lost 4 bases, J lost 4 bases, and 7 bases stayed unmatched. The CDR3 sequence is 14 residues long. Germline V gene sequence: CDR1 SGHDT, CDR2 YYEEEE.

The rearrangement joins TRBV5-1 to TRBJ1-2; D is uncertain. Germline CDR1 is SGHRS and CDR2 is YFSETQ. Trimming stripped 0 bases from V and 1 base from J, with 7 bases between. The CDR3 has 14 residues. CDR3 sequence: CASSLGGDNYGYTF. CDR3 sequence (DNA): TGCGCCAGCAGCTTGGGCGGAGATAACTATGGCTACACCTTC.

The chain employs TRBV7-2 and TRBJ1-2; 8 nucleotides align to TRBD1. CDR1 SGHTA and CDR2 FQGNSA come from the germline V gene. V shed 7 bases, J shed 5 bases, and the junction held 21 bases outside the gene matches. CDR3 length equals 18 residues. The CDR3 nucleotides are TGTGCCAGCACCCATTTCCGGGACAGGTATATGGCACTATATGGCTACACCTTC. It yields the protein CASTHFRDRYMALYGYTF.

The gene calls are TRBV6-5 and TRBJ1-1, with D tentatively TRBD1 (5 bases). CDR1 MNHEY and CDR2 SVGAGI come from the germline V gene. Trimming removed 2 bases from V and 0 bases from J, with 10 bases in between. This CDR3 has 15 amino acids. CDR3 nucleotide sequence: TGTGCCAGCAGTTACCGGGACGGCTTGAACACTGAAGCTTTCTTT. As protein: CASSYRDGLNTEAFF.

In its sample, this clone was seen a few times. V gene TRBV27 combines with J gene TRBJ1-3, with D possibly TRBD1 on 6 matching bases. The CDR3 has 15 residues. With 3 bases removed from V and 2 bases from J, the gap between germline ends came to 11 bases. CDR1 MNHEY and CDR2 SMNVEV come from the germline V gene (reference sequence). Here the CDR3 reads CASSLLGGAGNTIYF. CDR3 nucleotide sequence: TGTGCCAGCAGTTTGTTGGGGGGCGCTGGAAACACCATATATTTT.

The J gene is TRBJ1-6, the V gene TRBV10-2, with D possibly TRBD1 on 6 matching bases. The V gene's germline CDR1 is WSHSY and CDR2 SAAADI. V lost 6 bases and J 7 bases, leaving 10 bases between the germline ends. There are 13 residues in the CDR3. CDR3 coding DNA: TGCGCCAGCAGGATTCAGGGGAATTCACCCCTCCACTTT. Protein sequence: CASRIQGNSPLHF.

The chain couples TRBV6-5 to TRBJ2-4, with 7 bases aligning to TRBD1. The germline V gene encodes CDR1 MNHEY and CDR2 SVGAGI. Trimming at V came to 6 bases and at J to 2 bases, leaving 7 bases not matched to a gene. This CDR3 is 15 amino acids long. The CDR3 DNA sequence: TGTGCCAGCAGATCCCTGACAGGGACCAAAAACATTCAGTACTTC. Its protein is CASRSLTGTKNIQYF.

The chain recombines TRBV2 with TRBJ2-3; TRBD2 matches 10 bases. J was trimmed by 3 bases and V by 7 bases; bases with no gene match: 10. The CDR3 extends over 16 amino acids. Germline CDR1 reads SNHLY; CDR2 reads FYNNEI. The CDR3 sequence is CASKASGGGGTDTQYF. DNA for the CDR3: TGTGCCAGCAAGGCCAGCGGGGGGGGAGGGACAGATACGCAGTATTTT.

The chain links TRBV5-1 to TRBJ2-7; D is possibly TRBD1 (6 bases). Germline loops: CDR1 SGHRS, CDR2 YFSETQ. The CDR3 has 14 amino acids. Trimming left V 4 bases short and J 2 bases short, with 13 bases between. CDR3 loop: CASSPGHIPYEQYF. The CDR3 DNA reads TGCGCCAGCAGCCCGGGACATATACCCTACGAGCAGTACTTC.

The chain uses TRBV6-2 or TRBV6-3 and TRBJ2-7, with D hard to call. Trimming shortened V by 2 bases and J by 3 bases, and 14 bases separated the two germline ends. The length of the CDR3 is 15 residues. Germline CDR1 reads MNHEY; CDR2 reads SVGEGT. The CDR3 DNA is TGTGCCAGCAGTTACGAATCCGGCTGGATCTACGAGCAGTACTTC. Translating it yields CASSYESGWIYEQYF.

CDR3 residues: CASSPYRGYGYTF. CDR3 sequence (DNA): TGTGCCAGCAGCCCCTACAGGGGCTATGGCTACACCTTC. The chain uses TRBV27 and TRBJ1-2; 7 bases fit TRBD1. Germline loops: CDR1 MNHEY, CDR2 SMNVEV (reference sequence). Trimming removed 6 bases from V and 4 bases from J; junction bases left unmatched: 5. The CDR3 contains 13 residues.

The J gene is TRBJ2-5, the V gene TRBV5-1; D might be TRBD2 (5 bases). Trimming removed 4 bases at V and 1 base at J, with 8 bases between. CDR1 is SGHRS, CDR2 YFSETQ, per germline. This CDR3 has 13 residues. CDR3 in amino acids: CASSLGIQETQYF. DNA for the CDR3: TGCGCCAGCAGCCTCGGGATCCAAGAGACCCAGTACTTC. The whole variable domain, remainder taken from reference TRBV5-1 and TRBJ2-5, is KAGVTQTPRYLIKTRGQQVTLSCSPISGHRSVSWYQQTPGQGLQFLFEYFSETQRNKGNFPGRFSGRQFSNSRSEMNVSTLELGDSALYLCASSLGIQETQYFGPGTRLLVL.

The J gene is TRBJ2-7, the V gene TRBV29-1, with D maybe TRBD1 (6 bases). The CDR3 length is 13 residues. Germline-derived CDR1 and CDR2 are SQVTM and ANQGSEA. Trimming cost V 4 bases and J 3 bases, with 13 bases left between them. The CDR3 protein is CSVGRGQGYEQYF. The CDR3, as DNA: TGCAGCGTTGGCAGGGGCCAAGGCTACGAGCAGTACTTC.

The count of this clone is one. The chain links TRBV30 to TRBJ1-1, with TRBD1 matching over 8 bases. V trimming: 2 bases; J trimming: 1 base; junction bases outside the gene matches: 3. There are 14 residues in the CDR3. Germline-derived CDR1 and CDR2 are GTSNPN and SVGIG (reference sequence). CDR3 DNA sequence: TGTGCCTGGAGTTCCGGACAGGGGAACACTGAAGCTTTCTTT. Translated, it gives CAWSSGQGNTEAFF.

This clone was counted a single time. The CDR3 spells CASSFGQGGNEKLFF. The CDR3 DNA reads TGCGCCAGCAGCTTCGGACAGGGGGGCAACGAAAAACTGTTTTTT. The chain joins TRBV5-1 to TRBJ1-4; 10 bases are a match to TRBD1. The CDR3 has 15 residues. Germline CDR1 reads SGHRS; CDR2 reads YFSETQ. Losses at the gene ends were 2 bases for V and 8 bases for J; bases not matched to a gene: 6.

CDR3 amino acids: CASSLTQGYSYEQYF. The CDR3 coding sequence is TGCGCCAGCAGCTTAACCCAGGGATACTCCTACGAGCAGTACTTC. V and J are TRBV5-1 and TRBJ2-7, with a possible D match to TRBD1 (5 bases). Germline-derived CDR1 and CDR2 are SGHRS and YFSETQ. V gave up 2 bases and J gave up 0 bases, with 12 bases separating them. The CDR3 is made up of 15 amino acids. The complete variable domain, with remaining parts taken from reference TRBV5-1 and TRBJ2-7, reads KAGVTQTPRYLIKTRGQQVTLSCSPISGHRSVSWYQQTPGQGLQFLFEYFSETQRNKGNFPGRFSGRQFSNSRSEMNVSTLELGDSALYLCASSLTQGYSYEQYFGPGTRLTVT.

This chain joins TRBV9 and TRBJ1-1; D is possibly TRBD1 (6 bases). V lost 0 bases to trimming and J lost 2 bases, with 20 bases between them. CDR1 and CDR2 (germline): SGDLS, YYNGEE. This CDR3 region has 18 residues. CDR3 DNA: TGTGCCAGCAGCGTAGACTTGACAGGAGGACTGCCCAACACTGAAGCTTTCTTT. It encodes CASSVDLTGGLPNTEAFF.

The chain couples TRBV11-2 to TRBJ2-3; the match to TRBD2 covers 9 bases. V shed 5 bases and J 1 base; nucleotides not matched to a gene: 10. CDR3 size: 17 residues. The germline V gene encodes CDR1 SGHAT and CDR2 FQNNGV. CDR3 sequence: CASSHPLAGAGTDTQYF. CDR3 bases: TGTGCCAGCAGCCACCCCTTAGCGGGGGCCGGCACAGATACGCAGTATTTT.